The entry below describes one T cell receptor beta chain. This record belongs to a study of blood T cell repertoires in COVID-19. The CDR3 spans 13 residues. Germline CDR1 and CDR2: KGHDR and SFDVKD. Trimming removed 9 bases from V and 2 bases from J, with 12 bases in between. The method was immunoSEQ multiplex PCR; TCRdb's version includes in-frame clones alone and lacks a portion of them. The sample lists about 210,000 clones; approximately 87% were seen once. The clonotype originates from a man aged 55 to 69 who had recovered from COVID-19. The sequencing sample was made of peripheral blood. V gene TRBV24-1 combines with J gene TRBJ1-1, with D hard to call. The CDR3 loop reads CATVDGVNTEAFF. The CDR3 nucleotides are TGTGCCACCGTAGACGGGGTTAACACTGAAGCTTTCTTT.